The sequence of this T cell receptor beta chain was determined in a study of shared clonotypes between healthy human individuals. Study summary: CD4 naive and CD4 memory each took three plates per donor, while CD8 naive took two and CD8 memory one.

In regard to this clone: What it binds is unknown.

The study's findings and limits: Non-shared clonotypes had lower generation probabilities than those shared by all four donors. Memory subsets had estimated richness that was generally smaller than that of naive subsets. Among donors, the sharing of clonotypes was expected to be influenced by sequencing depth.

In the naive CD8 group, cells lacked CD45RO and were positively selected for CCR7, so terminally differentiated effector memory CD45RA+ cells were left out. CDR3 length: 14 amino acids. The germline CDR1 and CDR2 sequences are SGHNT and YYREEE (reference sequence). The V gene end was trimmed by 4 bases and the J gene end by 2 bases; junction bases not matched to a gene: 3. Libraries were prepared by immunoSEQ multiplex PCR; TCRdb keeps only in-frame clonotypes and omits some of them. The table includes roughly 2 million clones, about 94% detected once. The rearrangement uses TRBV5-4 and TRBJ1-3; 7 bases fit TRBD1. The TCR was taken from a man younger than 35 in good health. Sequenced: naive CD8+ T cells sorted from blood. The CDR3 nucleotides are TGTGCCAGCAGCACCGACAGGGCTGGAAACACCATATATTTT. Its translation is CASSTDRAGNTIYF.